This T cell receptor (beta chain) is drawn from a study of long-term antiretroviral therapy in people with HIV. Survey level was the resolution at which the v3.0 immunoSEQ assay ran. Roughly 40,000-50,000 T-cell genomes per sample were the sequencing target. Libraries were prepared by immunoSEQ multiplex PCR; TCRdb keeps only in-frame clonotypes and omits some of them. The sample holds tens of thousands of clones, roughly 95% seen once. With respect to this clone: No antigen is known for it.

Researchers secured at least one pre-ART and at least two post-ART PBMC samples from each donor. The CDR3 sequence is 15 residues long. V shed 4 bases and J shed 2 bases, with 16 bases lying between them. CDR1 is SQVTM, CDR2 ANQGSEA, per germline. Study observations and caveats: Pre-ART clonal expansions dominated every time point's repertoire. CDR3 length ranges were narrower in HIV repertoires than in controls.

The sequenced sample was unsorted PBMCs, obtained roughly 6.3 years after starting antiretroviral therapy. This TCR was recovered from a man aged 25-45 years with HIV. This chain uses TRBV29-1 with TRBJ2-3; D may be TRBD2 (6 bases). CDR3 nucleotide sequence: TGCAGCGTTGTTTGGGCGGGGTCATACACAGATACGCAGTATTTT. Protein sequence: CSVVWAGSYTDTQYF.